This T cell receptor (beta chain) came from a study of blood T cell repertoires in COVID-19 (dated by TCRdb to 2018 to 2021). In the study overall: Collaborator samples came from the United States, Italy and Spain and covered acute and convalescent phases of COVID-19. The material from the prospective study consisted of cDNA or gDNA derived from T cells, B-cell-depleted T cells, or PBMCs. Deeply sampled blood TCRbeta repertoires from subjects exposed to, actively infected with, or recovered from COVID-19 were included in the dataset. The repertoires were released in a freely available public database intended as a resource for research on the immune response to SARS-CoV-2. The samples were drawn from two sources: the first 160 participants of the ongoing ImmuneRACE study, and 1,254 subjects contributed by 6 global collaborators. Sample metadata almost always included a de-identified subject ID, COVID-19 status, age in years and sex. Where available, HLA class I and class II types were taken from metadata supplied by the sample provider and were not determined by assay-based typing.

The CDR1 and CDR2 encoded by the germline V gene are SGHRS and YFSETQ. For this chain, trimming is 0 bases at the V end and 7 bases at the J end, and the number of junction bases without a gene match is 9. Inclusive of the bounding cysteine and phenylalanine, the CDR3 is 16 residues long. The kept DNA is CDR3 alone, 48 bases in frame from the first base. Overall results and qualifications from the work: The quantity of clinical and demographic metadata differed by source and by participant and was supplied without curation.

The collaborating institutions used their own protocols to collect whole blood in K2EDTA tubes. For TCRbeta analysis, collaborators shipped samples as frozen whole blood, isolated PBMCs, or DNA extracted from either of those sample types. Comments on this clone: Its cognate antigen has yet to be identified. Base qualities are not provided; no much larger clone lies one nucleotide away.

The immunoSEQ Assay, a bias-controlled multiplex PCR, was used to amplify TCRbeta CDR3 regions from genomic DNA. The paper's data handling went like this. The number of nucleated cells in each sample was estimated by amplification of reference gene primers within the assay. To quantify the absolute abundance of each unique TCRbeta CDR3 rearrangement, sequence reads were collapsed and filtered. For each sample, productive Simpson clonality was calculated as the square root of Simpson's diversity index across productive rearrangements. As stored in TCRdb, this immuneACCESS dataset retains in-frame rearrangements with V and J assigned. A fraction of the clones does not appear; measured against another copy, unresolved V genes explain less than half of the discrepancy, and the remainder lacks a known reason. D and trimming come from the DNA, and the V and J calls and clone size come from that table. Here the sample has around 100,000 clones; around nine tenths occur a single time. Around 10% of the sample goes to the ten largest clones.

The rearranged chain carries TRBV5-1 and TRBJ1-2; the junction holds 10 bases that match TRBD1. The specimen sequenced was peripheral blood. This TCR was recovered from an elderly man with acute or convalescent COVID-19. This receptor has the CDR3 CASSLGGQGIGSGYTF. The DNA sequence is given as TGCGCCAGCAGCTTGGGGGGACAGGGGATAGGGTCTGGCTACACCTTC.